This entry lists 7 T cell receptor beta chains sequenced from one sample in a study of T-cell memory formation after mild COVID-19. TCRdb reprocessed the 5' RACE reads with MiXCR, giving one entry per CDR3 protein. The sample lists under 300,000 distinct CDR3 sequences, 16% occurring once. Material: PBMCs or a T cell subset sorted from them (not recorded which). These receptors were taken from a man in his late teens or twenties who had mild COVID-19 (a few samples of this study predate the infection). Cell type and time point are not known.

The chain combines TRBV20-1 with TRBJ1-5; TRBD1 agrees at 8 bases. The CDR3 extends over 17 amino acids. Germline CDR1 and CDR2: DFQATT and SNEGSKA (reference sequence). The ends lost 4 bases at V and 0 bases at J; junction bases unmatched: 11. The DNA of the CDR3 is TGCAGTGCTACCGACCCCGGGACAGGCAGTAGCAATCAGCCCCAGCATTTT. This translates into CSATDPGTGSSNQPQHF.

This clonotype was recorded a few times. The chain combines TRBV4-3 with TRBJ1-4, with D possibly being TRBD1 (5 bases). The CDR3 loop spans 16 amino acids. Germline loops: CDR1 LGHNA, CDR2 YSLEER. The V and J ends lost 0 bases and 8 bases respectively, with 16 bases between them. This chain's CDR3 is CASSQDLGARGEKLFF. DNA of the CDR3: TGCGCCAGCAGCCAAGATCTAGGGGCTCGGGGGGAAAAACTGTTTTTT.

The chain joins TRBV20-1 to TRBJ2-3; 10 bases align to TRBD2. This CDR3 has 15 residues. Germline V CDR1 and CDR2: DFQATT, SNEGSKA (reference sequence). The junction had 4 bases not matched to a gene; V was cut back by 2 bases and J by 2 bases. CDR3 sequence reads: CSARPSGGATDTQYF. The CDR3 DNA sequence: TGCAGTGCTAGACCCAGCGGGGGGGCCACAGATACGCAGTATTTT.

This clonotype was observed a handful of times. This chain links TRBV18 with TRBJ2-5; TRBD2 is a possible D gene (5 bases). The germline V gene encodes CDR1 KGHSH and CDR2 LQKENI. Trimming pared 3 bases from V and 4 bases from J, leaving 12 bases between. This CDR3 is built from 14 residues. The CDR3 here is CASSPQTGRETQYF. The CDR3 DNA sequence: TGTGCCAGCTCACCTCAGACTGGGAGAGAGACCCAGTACTTC.

The CDR3, as DNA: TGTGCCAGCTGGAGGGAGGGAGGAGCTGAAGCTTTCTTT. It yields the protein CASWREGGAEAFF. The V and J genes are TRBV6-1 and TRBJ1-1; D call uncertain. CDR1 and CDR2 from the germline V gene are MNHNS and SASEGT. V lost 8 bases and J lost 6, with 16 bases in between. There are 13 residues in the CDR3.

The V and J genes are TRBV6-5 and TRBJ2-5; 8 nucleotides align to TRBD2. This CDR3 spans 15 amino acids. The germline V gene encodes CDR1 MNHEY and CDR2 SVGAGI. The junction had 9 bases not matched to a gene; V was cut back by 3 bases and J by 6 bases. The CDR3 reads CASSYSPGLGQTQYF. The CDR3 DNA is TGTGCCAGCAGTTATTCACCGGGACTAGGGCAGACCCAGTACTTC.

This clonotype showed up just a few times. The V and J genes are TRBV4-3 and TRBJ1-2; possibly TRBD1 for D (5 bases). V was cut by 1 base and J by 2 bases, with 17 bases left in between. The CDR3 totals 17 residues. The germline V gene encodes CDR1 LGHNA and CDR2 YSLEER. The DNA for the CDR3 is TGCGCCAGCAGCCAAGTGTTGGCGAGGGGCGCGAACTATGGCTACACCTTC. This codes for CASSQVLARGANYGYTF.